The present entry profiles one T cell receptor beta chain with its context. The sample belongs to a study of cytomegalovirus exposure and HLA in healthy donors. Primers: 60 Vbeta forward and 13 Jbeta reverse. Profiled with immunoSEQ multiplex PCR; TCRdb holds only in-frame clones, not every one. This sample has more than 150,000 clones, with about 90% found just once. The sample comprised PBMCs. The receptor was derived from a girl less than two years old in good health and CMV-seronegative.

The CDR3 DNA reads TGCAGCGTTGAAGAAGGCGCCCCGACTAGCGGGAGGAAAAGGGAGCAGTACTTC. Translating gives CSVEEGAPTSGRKREQYF. The V gene is TRBV29-1, the J gene TRBJ2-7; TRBD2 matches at 13 bases. The trim removed 0 bases at V and 7 bases at J, leaving 15 bases unmatched. Germline-derived CDR1 and CDR2 are SQVTM and ANQGSEA. The CDR3 is 18 residues long.